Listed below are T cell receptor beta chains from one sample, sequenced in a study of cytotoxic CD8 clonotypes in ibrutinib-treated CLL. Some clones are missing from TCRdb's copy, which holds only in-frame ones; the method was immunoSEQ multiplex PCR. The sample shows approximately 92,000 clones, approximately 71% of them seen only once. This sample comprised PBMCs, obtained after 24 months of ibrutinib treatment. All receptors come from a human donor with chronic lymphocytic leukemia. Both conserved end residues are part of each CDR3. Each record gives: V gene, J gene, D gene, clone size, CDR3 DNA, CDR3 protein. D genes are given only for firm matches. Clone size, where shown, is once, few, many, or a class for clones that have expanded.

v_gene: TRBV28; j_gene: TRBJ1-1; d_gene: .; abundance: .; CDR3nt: TGTGCCAGCAGTATCAGGGTCACTGAAGCTTTCTTT; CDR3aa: CASSIRVTEAFF
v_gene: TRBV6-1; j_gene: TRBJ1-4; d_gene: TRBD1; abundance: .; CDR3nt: TGTGCCAGCAGCCGAGGGACAGGGGTTAATGAAAAACTGTTTTTT; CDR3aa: CASSRGTGVNEKLFF
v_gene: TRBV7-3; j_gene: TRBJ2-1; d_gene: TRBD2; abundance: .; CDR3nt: TGTGCCAGCAGCCCCAGCGGGGGCCTATCCCATGAGCAGTTCTTC; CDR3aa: CASSPSGGLSHEQFF
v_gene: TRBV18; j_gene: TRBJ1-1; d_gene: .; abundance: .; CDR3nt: TGTGCCAGCTCACCCCGGACGGCCACTGAAGCTTTCTTT; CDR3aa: CASSPRTATEAFF
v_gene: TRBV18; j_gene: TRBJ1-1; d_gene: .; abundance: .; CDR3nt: TGTGCCAGCTCACCACTGTCCGCTGAAGCTTTCTTT; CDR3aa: CASSPLSAEAFF
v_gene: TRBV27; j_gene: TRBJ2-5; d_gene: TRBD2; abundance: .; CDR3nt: TGTGCCAGCAGTTTCCACTGGACTAGCGGACAAGAGACCCAGTACTTC; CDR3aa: CASSFHWTSGQETQYF
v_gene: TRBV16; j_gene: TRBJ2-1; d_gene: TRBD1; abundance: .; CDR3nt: TGTGCCAGCAGCCTTCCGGACAGGGTGGGGAATGAGCAGTTCTTC; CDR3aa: CASSLPDRVGNEQFF
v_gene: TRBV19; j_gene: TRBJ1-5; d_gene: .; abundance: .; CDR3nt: TGTGCCAGTACCGACATGGTTGGAAATCAGCCCCAGCATTTT; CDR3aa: CASTDMVGNQPQHF
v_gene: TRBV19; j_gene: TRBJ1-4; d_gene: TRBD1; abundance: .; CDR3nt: TGTGCCAGTAGTATCTCGTACAGGGGACGTGAAAAACTGTTTTTT; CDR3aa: CASSISYRGREKLFF
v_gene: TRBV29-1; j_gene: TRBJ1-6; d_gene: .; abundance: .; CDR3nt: TGCAGCGTTGAAGACGGGAGGGATTCACCCCTCCACTTT; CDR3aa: CSVEDGRDSPLHF
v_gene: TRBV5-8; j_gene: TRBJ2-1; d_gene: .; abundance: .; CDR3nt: TGTGCCAGCAGTCCCGGGACGGTCTCCTACAATGAGCAGTTCTTC; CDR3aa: CASSPGTVSYNEQFF
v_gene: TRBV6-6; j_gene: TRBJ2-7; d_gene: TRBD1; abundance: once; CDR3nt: TGTGCCAGCAGCCCGACAGGGGGCGACTACGAGCAGTACTTC; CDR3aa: CASSPTGGDYEQYF
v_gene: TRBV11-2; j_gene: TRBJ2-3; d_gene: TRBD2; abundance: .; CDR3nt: TGTGCCAGCAGCGTTTCTAGCGGGGGCCTCGAAGAGGGATCAGATACGCAGTATTTT; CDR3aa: CASSVSSGGLEEGSDTQYF
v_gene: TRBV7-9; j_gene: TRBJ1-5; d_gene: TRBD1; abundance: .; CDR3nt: TGTGCCAGCAGCTTAGGGCAGGGGGATTGGCAGCCCCAGCATTTT; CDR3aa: CASSLGQGDWQPQHF
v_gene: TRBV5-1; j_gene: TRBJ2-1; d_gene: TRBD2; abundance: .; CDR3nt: TGCGCCAGCAGCTTGGTGAGCGGGAGAACCCATGAGCAGTTCTTC; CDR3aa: CASSLVSGRTHEQFF
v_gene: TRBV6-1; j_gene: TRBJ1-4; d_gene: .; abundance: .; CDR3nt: TGTGCCAGCAGTGAAGGGGCAGGAAGTAATGAAAAACTGTTTTTT; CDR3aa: CASSEGAGSNEKLFF
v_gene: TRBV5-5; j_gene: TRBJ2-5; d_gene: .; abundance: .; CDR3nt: TGTGCCAGCAGCACCCCAACCCGAGAGACCCAGTACTTC; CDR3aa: CASSTPTRETQYF
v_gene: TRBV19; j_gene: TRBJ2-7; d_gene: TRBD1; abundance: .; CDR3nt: TGTGCCAGTAGTGGGGCAGGGGGCCTCTACGAGCAGTACTTC; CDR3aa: CASSGAGGLYEQYF
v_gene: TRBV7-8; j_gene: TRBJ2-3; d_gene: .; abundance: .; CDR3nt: TGTGCCAGCAGCCCCCGGGACAGCACAGATACGCAGTATTTT; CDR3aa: CASSPRDSTDTQYF
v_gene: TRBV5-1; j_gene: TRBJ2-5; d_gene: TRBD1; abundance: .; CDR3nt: TGCGCCAGCAGCTTGGCCGCGGGACAGGGGGCTAAAGAGACCCAGTACTTC; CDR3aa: CASSLAAGQGAKETQYF
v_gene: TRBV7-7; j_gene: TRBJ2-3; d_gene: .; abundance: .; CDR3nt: TGTGCTAGCAGCTGGGGGACAACGAGCACAGATACGCAGTATTTT; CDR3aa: CASSWGTTSTDTQYF
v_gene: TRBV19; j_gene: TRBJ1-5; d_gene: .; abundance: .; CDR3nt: TGTGCCAGTAGTATAATAGCAGGGGCCAATCAGCCCCAGCATTTT; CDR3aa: CASSIIAGANQPQHF
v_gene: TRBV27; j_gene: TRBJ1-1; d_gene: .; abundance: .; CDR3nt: TGTGCCAGCAGCGGGAACACTGAAGCTTTCTTT; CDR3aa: CASSGNTEAFF
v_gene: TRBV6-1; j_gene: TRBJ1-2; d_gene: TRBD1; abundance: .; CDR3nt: TGTGCCAGCAGCGTTACAGGGGATGGGAGGAGCTACACCTTC; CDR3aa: CASSVTGDGRSYTF
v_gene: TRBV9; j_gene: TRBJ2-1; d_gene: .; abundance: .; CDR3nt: TGTGCCAGCAGCGTAAGTAACACCTACAATGAGCAGTTCTTC; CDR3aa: CASSVSNTYNEQFF
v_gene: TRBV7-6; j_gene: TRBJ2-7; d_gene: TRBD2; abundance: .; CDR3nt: TGTGCCAGCAGCCCACTACCTAGCGGGGGGGCCTACGAGCAGTACTTC; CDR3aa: CASSPLPSGGAYEQYF
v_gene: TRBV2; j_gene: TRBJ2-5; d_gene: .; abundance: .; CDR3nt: TGTGCCAGCAGTGAAACTGGGGCGGGCTTACAAGAGACCCAGTACTTC; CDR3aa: CASSETGAGLQETQYF
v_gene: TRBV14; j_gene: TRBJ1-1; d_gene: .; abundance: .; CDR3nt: TGTGCCAGCAGCCAAGGTGGGTGGGGAAAAGGCACTGAAGCTTTCTTT; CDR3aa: CASSQGGWGKGTEAFF
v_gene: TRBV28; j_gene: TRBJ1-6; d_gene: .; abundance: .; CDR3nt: TGTGCCAGCACTCCCGAGGGGGGGAGCTCCTATAATTCACCCCTCCACTTT; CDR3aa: CASTPEGGSSYNSPLHF
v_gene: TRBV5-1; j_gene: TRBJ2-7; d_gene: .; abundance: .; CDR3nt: TGCGCCAGCAGCTTACCGGGCCCCTACGAGCAGTACTTC; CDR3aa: CASSLPGPYEQYF
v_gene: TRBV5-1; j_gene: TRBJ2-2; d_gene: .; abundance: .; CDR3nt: TGCGCCAGCAGCTTGGTAGCGTTCCGGGCCGGGGAGCTGTTTTTT; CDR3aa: CASSLVAFRAGELFF
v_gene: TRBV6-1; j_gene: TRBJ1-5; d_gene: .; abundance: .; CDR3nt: TGTGCCAGCAGACCCGTTAGCAATCAGCCCCAGCATTTT; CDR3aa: CASRPVSNQPQHF
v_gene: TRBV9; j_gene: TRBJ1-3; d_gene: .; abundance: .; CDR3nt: TGTGCCAGCAGCGTCAACGGCTTCTCTGGAAACACCATATATTTT; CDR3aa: CASSVNGFSGNTIYF
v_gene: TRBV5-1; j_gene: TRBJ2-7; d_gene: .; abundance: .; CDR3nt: TGCGCCAGCAGCCGCGGCTCCTACGAGCAGTACTTC; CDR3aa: CASSRGSYEQYF
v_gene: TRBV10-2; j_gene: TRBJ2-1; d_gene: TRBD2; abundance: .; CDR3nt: TGCGCCAGCAGTCTAGCGGGAGACGGTGAGCAGTTCTTC; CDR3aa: CASSLAGDGEQFF